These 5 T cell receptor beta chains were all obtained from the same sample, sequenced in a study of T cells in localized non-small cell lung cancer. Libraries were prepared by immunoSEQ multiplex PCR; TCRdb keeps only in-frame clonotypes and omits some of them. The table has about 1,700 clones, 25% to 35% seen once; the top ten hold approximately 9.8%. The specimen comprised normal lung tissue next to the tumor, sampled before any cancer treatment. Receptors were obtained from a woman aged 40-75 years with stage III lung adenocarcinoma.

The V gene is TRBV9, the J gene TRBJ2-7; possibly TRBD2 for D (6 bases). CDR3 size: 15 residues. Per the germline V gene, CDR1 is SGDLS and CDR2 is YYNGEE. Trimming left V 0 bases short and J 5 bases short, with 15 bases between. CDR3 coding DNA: TGTGCCAGCAGCGTAGAGGCTAGCGATCAGGACGAGCAGTACTTC. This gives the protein CASSVEASDQDEQYF.

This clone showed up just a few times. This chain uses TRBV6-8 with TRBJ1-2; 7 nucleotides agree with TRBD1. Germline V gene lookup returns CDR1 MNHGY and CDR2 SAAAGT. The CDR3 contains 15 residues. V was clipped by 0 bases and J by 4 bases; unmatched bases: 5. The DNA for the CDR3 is TGTGCCAGCAGTTACTCGCCGACAGGGACCTATGGCTACACCTTC. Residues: CASSYSPTGTYGYTF.

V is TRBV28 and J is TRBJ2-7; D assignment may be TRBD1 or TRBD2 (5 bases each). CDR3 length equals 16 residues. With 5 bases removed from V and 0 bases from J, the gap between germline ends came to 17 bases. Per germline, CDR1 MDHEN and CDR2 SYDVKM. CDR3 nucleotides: TGTGCCAGCAGTGCTATGACCGGGGCCAGCTCCTACGAGCAGTACTTC. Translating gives CASSAMTGASSYEQYF. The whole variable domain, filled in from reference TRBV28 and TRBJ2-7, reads DVKVTQSSRYLVKRTGEKVFLECVQDMDHENMFWYRQDPGLGLRLIYFSYDVKMKEKGDIPEGYSVSREKKERFSLILESASTNQTSMYLCASSAMTGASSYEQYFGPGTRLTVT.

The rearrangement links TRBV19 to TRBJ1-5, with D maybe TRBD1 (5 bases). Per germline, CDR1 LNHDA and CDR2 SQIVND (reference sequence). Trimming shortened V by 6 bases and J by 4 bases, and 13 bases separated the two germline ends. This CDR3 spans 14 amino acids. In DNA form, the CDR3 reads TGTGCCAGTAGGACGGGGCAGGGAAATCAGCCCCAGCATTTT. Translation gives CASRTGQGNQPQHF.

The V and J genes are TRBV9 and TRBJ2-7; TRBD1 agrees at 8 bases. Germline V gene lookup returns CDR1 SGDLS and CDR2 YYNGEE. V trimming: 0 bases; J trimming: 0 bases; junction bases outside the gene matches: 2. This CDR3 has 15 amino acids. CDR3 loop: CASSVEQGASYEQYF. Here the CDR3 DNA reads TGTGCCAGCAGCGTAGAGCAGGGGGCCTCCTACGAGCAGTACTTC.